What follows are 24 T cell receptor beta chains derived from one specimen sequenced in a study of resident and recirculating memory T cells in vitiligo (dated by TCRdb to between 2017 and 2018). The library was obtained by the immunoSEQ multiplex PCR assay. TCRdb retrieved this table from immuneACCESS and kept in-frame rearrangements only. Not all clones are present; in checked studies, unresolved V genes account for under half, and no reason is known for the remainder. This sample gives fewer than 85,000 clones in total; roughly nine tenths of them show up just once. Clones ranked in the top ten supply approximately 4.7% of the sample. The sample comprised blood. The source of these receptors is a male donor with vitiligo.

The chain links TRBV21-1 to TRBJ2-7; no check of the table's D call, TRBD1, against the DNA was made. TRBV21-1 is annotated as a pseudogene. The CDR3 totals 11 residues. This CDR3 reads CASRGQGEQYF. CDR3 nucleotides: TGTGCCAGCAGGGGACAGGGCGAGCAGTACTTC.

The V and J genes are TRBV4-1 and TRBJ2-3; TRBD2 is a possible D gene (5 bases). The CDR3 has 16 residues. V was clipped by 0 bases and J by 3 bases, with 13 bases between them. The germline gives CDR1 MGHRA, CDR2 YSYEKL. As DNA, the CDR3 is TGCGCCAGCAGCCAAGAAGGACTCGGCAGTACAGATACGCAGTATTTT. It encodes CASSQEGLGSTDTQYF.

The CDR3 DNA reads TGTGCCAGCATCCAAGGCGGACAGGGCTTTGGCGAGCAGTACTTC. Translated, it gives CASIQGGQGFGEQYF. The chain is built from TRBV28 and TRBJ2-7; TRBD1 agrees at 8 bases. Germline lookup yields CDR1 MDHEN and CDR2 SYDVKM. The V segment lost 7 bases and the J segment 6 bases; nucleotides outside the gene matches: 14. CDR3 length equals 15 residues.

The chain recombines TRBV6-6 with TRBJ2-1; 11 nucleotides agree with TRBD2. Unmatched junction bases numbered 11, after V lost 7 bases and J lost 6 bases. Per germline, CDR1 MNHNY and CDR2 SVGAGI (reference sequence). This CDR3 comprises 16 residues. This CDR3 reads CASIKTTSGRGNEQFF. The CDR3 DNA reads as TGTGCCAGCATCAAAACTACTAGCGGGAGAGGCAATGAGCAGTTCTTC.

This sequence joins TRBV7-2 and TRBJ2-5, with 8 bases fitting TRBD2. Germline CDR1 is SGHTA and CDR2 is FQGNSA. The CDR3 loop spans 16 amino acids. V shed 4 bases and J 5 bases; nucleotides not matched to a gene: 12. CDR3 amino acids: CASSSMGLGIGETQYF. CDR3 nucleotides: TGTGCCAGCAGCTCAATGGGACTAGGGATAGGTGAGACCCAGTACTTC.

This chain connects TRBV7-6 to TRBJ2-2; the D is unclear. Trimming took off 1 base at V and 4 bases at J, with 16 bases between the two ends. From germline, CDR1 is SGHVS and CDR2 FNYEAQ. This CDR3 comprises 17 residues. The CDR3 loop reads CASSLVTAKTFTGELFF. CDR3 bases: TGTGCCAGCAGCTTAGTTACTGCAAAAACCTTCACCGGGGAGCTGTTTTTT.

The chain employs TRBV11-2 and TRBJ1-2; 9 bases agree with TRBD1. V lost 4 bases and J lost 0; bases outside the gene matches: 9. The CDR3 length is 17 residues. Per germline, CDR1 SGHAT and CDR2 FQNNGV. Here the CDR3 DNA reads TGTGCCAGCAGCTCCCGCAGACAGGGGGATTCTAACTATGGCTACACCTTC. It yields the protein CASSSRRQGDSNYGYTF.

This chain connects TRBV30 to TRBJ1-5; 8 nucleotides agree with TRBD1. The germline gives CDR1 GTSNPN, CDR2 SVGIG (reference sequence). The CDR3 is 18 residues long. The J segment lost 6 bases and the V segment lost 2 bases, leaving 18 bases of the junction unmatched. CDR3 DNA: TGTGCCTGGAGTTCCGGCAGGGGGCAGATCGGGTTTGGTCAGCCCCAGCATTTT. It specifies CAWSSGRGQIGFGQPQHF.

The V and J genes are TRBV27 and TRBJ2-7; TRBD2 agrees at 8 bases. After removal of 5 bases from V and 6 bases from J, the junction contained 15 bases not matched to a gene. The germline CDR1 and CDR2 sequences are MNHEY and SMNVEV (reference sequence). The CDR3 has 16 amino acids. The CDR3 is CASSRLAREGRGEQYF. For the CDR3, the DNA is TGTGCCAGCAGTCGACTAGCGAGGGAGGGCAGAGGCGAGCAGTACTTC.

CDR3 residues: CASSPTGGTGNTIYF. Written as DNA, the CDR3 is TGCGCCAGCAGCCCGACAGGGGGAACTGGAAACACCATATATTTT. This chain uses TRBV4-3 with TRBJ1-3; 9 positions match TRBD1. The junction had 3 bases not matched to a gene; V was cut back by 4 bases and J by 2 bases. The CDR3 runs 15 residues. The germline gives CDR1 LGHNA, CDR2 YSLEER.

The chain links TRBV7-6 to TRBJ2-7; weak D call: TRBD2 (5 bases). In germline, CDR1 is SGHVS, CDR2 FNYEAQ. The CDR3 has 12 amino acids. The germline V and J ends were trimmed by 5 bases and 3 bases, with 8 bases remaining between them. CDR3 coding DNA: TGTGCCAGCAGCAGTACTAGCTACGAGCAGTACTTC. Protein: CASSSTSYEQYF.

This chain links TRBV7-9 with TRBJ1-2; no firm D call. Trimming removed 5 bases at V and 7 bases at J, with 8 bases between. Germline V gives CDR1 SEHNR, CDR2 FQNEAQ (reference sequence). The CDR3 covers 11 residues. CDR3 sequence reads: CASSPQVGYTF. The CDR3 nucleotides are TGTGCCAGCAGCCCTCAGGTTGGCTACACCTTC. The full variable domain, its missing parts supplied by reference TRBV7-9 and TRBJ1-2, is DTGVSQNPRHKITKRGQNVTFRCDPISEHNRLYWYRQTLGQGPEFLTYFQNEAQLEKSRLLSDRFSAERPKGSFSTLEIQRTEQGDSAMYLCASSPQVGYTFGSGTRLTVV.

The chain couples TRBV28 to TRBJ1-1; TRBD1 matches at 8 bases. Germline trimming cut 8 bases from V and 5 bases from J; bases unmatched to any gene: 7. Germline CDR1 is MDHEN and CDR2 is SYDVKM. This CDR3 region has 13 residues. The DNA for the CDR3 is TGTGCCAGCTCGGCAGGGGGCCGGACTGAAGCTTTCTTT. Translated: CASSAGGRTEAFF.

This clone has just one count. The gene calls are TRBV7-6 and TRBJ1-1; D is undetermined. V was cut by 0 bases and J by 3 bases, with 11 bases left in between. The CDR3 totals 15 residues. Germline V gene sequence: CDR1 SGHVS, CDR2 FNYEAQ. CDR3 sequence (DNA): TGTGCCAGCAGCTTAGCGGTTAACGCGGACACTGAAGCTTTCTTT. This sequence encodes CASSLAVNADTEAFF.

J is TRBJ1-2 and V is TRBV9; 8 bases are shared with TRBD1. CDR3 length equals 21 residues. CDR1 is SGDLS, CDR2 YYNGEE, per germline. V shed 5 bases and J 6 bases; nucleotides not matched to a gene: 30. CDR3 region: CASSGSPQGALLGAGRDGYTF. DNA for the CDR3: TGTGCCAGCAGTGGGAGCCCGCAGGGGGCTTTGTTGGGGGCAGGTAGGGATGGCTACACCTTC.

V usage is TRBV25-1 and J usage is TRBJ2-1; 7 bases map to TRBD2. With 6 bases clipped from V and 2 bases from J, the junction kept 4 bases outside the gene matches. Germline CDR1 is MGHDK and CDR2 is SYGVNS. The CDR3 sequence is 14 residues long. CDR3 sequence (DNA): TGTGCCAGCAGCCCCGGGACTACCTACAATGAGCAGTTCTTC. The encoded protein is CASSPGTTYNEQFF.

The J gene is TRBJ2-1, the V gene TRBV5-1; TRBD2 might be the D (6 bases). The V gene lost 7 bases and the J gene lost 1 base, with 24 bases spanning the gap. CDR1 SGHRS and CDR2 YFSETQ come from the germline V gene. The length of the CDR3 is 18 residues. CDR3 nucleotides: TGCGCCAGCGCCCGTCCGGGGGAGCCCGTCCGGTCCTACAATGAGCAGTTCTTC. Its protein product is CASARPGEPVRSYNEQFF. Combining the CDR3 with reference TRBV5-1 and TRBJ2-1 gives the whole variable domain KAGVTQTPRYLIKTRGQQVTLSCSPISGHRSVSWYQQTPGQGLQFLFEYFSETQRNKGNFPGRFSGRQFSNSRSEMNVSTLELGDSALYLCASARPGEPVRSYNEQFFGPGTRLTVL.

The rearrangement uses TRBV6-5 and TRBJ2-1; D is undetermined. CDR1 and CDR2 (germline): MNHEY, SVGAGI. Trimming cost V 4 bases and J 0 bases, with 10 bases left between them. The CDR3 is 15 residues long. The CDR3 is CASSSTHHSYNEQFF. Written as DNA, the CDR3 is TGTGCCAGCAGTTCAACTCATCACTCCTACAATGAGCAGTTCTTC.

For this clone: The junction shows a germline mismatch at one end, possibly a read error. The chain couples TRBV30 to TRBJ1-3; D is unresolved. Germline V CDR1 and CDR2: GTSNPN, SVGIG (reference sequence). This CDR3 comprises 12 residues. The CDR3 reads CAWRGSGNTTYF. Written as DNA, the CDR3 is TGTGCCTGGAGAGGGTCGGGAAACACCACATATTTT.

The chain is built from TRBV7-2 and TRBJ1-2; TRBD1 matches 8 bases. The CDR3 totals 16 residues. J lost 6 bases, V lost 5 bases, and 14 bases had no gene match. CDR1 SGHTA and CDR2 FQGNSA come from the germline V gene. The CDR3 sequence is CASSQPQGAHPDGYTF. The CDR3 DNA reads TGTGCCAGCAGCCAACCTCAGGGGGCGCATCCCGATGGCTACACCTTC.

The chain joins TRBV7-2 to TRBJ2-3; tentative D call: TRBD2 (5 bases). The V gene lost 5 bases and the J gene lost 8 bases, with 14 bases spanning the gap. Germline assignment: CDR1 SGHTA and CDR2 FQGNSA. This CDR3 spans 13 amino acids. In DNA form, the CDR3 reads TGTGCCAGCAGCAACCCGAGGGCGGGTACGCAGTATTTT. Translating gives CASSNPRAGTQYF. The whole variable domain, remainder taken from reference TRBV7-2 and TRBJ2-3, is GAGVSQSPSNKVTEKGKDVELRCDPISGHTALYWYRQSLGQGLEFLIYFQGNSAPDKSGLPSDRFSAERTGGSVSTLTIQRTQQEDSAVYLCASSNPRAGTQYFGPGTRLTVL.

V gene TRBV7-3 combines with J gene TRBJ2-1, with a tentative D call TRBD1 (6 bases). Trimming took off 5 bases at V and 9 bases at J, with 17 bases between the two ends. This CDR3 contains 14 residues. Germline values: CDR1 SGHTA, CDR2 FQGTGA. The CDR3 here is CASSLESGVIEQFF. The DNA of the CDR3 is TGTGCCAGCAGCCTCGAATCAGGGGTTATTGAGCAGTTCTTC. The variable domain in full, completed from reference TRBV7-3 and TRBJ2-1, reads GAGVSQTPSNKVTEKGKYVELRCDPISGHTALYWYRQSLGQGPEFLIYFQGTGAADDSGLPNDRFFAVRPEGSVSTLKIQRTERGDSAVYLCASSLESGVIEQFFGPGTRLTVL.

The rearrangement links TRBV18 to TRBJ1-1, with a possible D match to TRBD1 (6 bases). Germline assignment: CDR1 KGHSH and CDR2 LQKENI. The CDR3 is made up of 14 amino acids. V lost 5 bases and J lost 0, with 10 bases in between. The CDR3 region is CASSSDSMNTEAFF. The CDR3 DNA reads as TGTGCCAGCTCATCGGACAGTATGAACACTGAAGCTTTCTTT.

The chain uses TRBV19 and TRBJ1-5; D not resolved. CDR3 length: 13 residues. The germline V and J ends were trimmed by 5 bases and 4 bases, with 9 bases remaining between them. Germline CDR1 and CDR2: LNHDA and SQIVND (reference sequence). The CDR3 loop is CASSQATNQPQHF. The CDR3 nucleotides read TGTGCCAGTAGTCAGGCAACGAATCAGCCCCAGCATTTT.